Below are 11 T cell receptor beta chains sequenced from a single sample in a study of T-cell reconstitution after alpha-beta-depleted transplantation in children. Using unique molecular identifiers, the investigators prepared the TCRbeta library. TCRdb re-derived calls from the PCR reads in MiXCR, one entry per CDR3 protein. Altogether approximately 340,000 distinct CDR3 sequences are present, under 13% being singletons, with the ten largest covering 2% to 3%. The sequences come from PBMCs from the stem cell graft donor, collected from the stem cell graft. The receptors derive from a human donor who donated a stem cell graft to a child with acute lymphoblastic leukemia.

The table lists this clonotype with many counts. The chain recombines TRBV4-3 with TRBJ2-1; 7 positions match TRBD2. This CDR3 has 16 amino acids. The V gene's germline CDR1 is LGHNA and CDR2 YSLEER. Trimming at V came to 0 bases and at J to 4 bases, leaving 6 bases not matched to a gene. For the CDR3, the DNA is TGCGCCAGCAGCCAAGATAGCACTAGCGAATACAATGAGCAGTTCTTC. It yields the protein CASSQDSTSEYNEQFF.

The chain has TRBV5-5 and TRBJ1-2; D possibly corresponds to TRBD1 (5 bases). Trimming pared 4 bases from V and 5 bases from J, leaving 18 bases between. This CDR3 region has 15 residues. Germline assignment: CDR1 SGHKS and CDR2 YYEKEE (reference sequence). The CDR3 loop is CASSMGLLGGYGYTF. The DNA for the CDR3 is TGTGCCAGCAGCATGGGACTCCTGGGAGGGTATGGCTACACCTTC.

The genes are TRBV3-1 and TRBJ2-7, with TRBD1 matching 9 bases. The CDR3 is made up of 16 amino acids. V was clipped by 1 base and J by 1 base; unmatched bases: 5. Germline-derived CDR1 and CDR2 are LGHDT and YNNKEL (reference sequence). CDR3 in amino acids: CASSQGGTGYSYEQYF. The CDR3 DNA sequence: TGTGCCAGCAGCCAAGGCGGGACAGGGTATTCCTACGAGCAGTACTTC.

This clonotype appeared a few times. CDR3 in amino acids: CASSYPGGGETQYF. CDR3 in DNA: TGTGCCAGCAGTTACCCGGGAGGGGGGGAGACCCAGTACTTC. This rearrangement joins TRBV6-5 to TRBJ2-5, with 8 bases fitting TRBD2. V gave up 2 bases and J gave up 5 bases; unmatched junction bases: 4. Germline-derived CDR1 and CDR2 are MNHEY and SVGAGI. The CDR3 is 14 amino acids.

V gene TRBV4-1 combines with J gene TRBJ2-1; the match to TRBD2 covers 9 bases. The CDR3 covers 18 residues. V was clipped by 0 bases and J by 4 bases; unmatched bases: 10. Germline loops: CDR1 MGHRA, CDR2 YSYEKL. The CDR3 here is CASSQDRGRLAGYNEQFF. The CDR3 coding sequence is TGCGCCAGCAGCCAAGATCGCGGGCGGCTAGCGGGGTACAATGAGCAGTTCTTC.

This clonotype was counted ten times or more. The chain carries TRBV29-1 and TRBJ2-3, with D unclear. The CDR3 runs to 13 residues. Germline values: CDR1 SQVTM, CDR2 ANQGSEA. Between the trimmed V and J ends, which lost 3 bases and 2 bases, there was a span of 9 bases. The CDR3 protein is CSVEVRYTDTQYF. CDR3 in DNA: TGCAGCGTTGAGGTGCGTTACACAGATACGCAGTATTTT.

This clonotype has a handful of counts. V usage is TRBV27 and J usage is TRBJ2-6, with 7 bases that match TRBD2. V dropped 7 bases and J dropped 0; count of bases not matched to a gene: 9. CDR1 is MNHEY and CDR2 is SMNVEV in the germline V gene (reference sequence). This CDR3 is built from 17 residues. CDR3 DNA sequence: TGTGCCAGCACCCCTTGGGGGGGAAGCTCTGGGGCCAACGTCCTGACTTTC. As protein: CASTPWGGSSGANVLTF.

The gene calls are TRBV9 and TRBJ1-1; possible D gene TRBD1, 5 bases. The CDR3 loop spans 15 amino acids. The V end lost 0 bases, the J end lost 0 bases, and 9 bases lay between the germline ends. Germline CDR1 reads SGDLS; CDR2 reads YYNGEE. The chain's CDR3 is CASSVDQGMNTEAFF. In DNA form, the CDR3 reads TGTGCCAGCAGCGTAGACCAGGGCATGAACACTGAAGCTTTCTTT.

The table lists this clonotype with a few counts. This chain joins TRBV5-1 and TRBJ2-1, with D tentatively TRBD2 (5 bases). The CDR3 has 15 residues. Germline loops: CDR1 SGHRS, CDR2 YFSETQ. V dropped 0 bases and J dropped 0 bases, with 7 bases sitting between them. The CDR3 loop is CASSLEDFSYNEQFF. Here the CDR3 DNA reads TGCGCCAGCAGCTTGGAGGACTTCTCCTACAATGAGCAGTTCTTC.

This clonotype was found many times. V is TRBV4-3 and J is TRBJ2-3, with 8 bases lining up with TRBD2. CDR1 and CDR2 (germline): LGHNA, YSLEER. V was clipped by 0 bases and J by 4 bases; unmatched bases: 6. The CDR3 sequence is 16 residues long. CDR3: CASSQDAGRAADTQYF. CDR3 nucleotide sequence: TGCGCCAGCAGCCAAGATGCCGGGAGGGCCGCAGATACGCAGTATTTT.

This clonotype was seen ten or more times. V is TRBV7-8 and J is TRBJ2-3; D gene unclear. V was shortened by 0 bases and J by 0 bases, with 22 bases between the two germline ends. From germline, CDR1 is SGHVS and CDR2 FQNEAQ. This CDR3 is built from 20 residues. The CDR3 DNA is TGTGCCAGCAGCTTAGCCGGATGGCAGGAAAAGACACATAGCACAGATACGCAGTATTTT. This translates into CASSLAGWQEKTHSTDTQYF.